This TCR beta chain was found in a study of CD8 T cells in Susac syndrome. Trimming shortened V by 4 bases and J by 2 bases, and 13 bases separated the two germline ends. Germline CDR1 and CDR2: SGHDT and YYEEEE. This CDR3 is 15 amino acids long. Sequencing of TCR beta, carried out with a high-throughput approach, was applied to CD8+ and CD4+ T cells from the blood. While CD8+ and CD4+ T cells were isolated negatively, TEMRA cells were enriched by FACS. RNA was extracted with the RNeasy kit, and a quantity of roughly 0.45 to 1 ug was reverse transcribed using random hexamers. The immunoSEQ assay covered 54 Vbeta and 13 Jbeta segments for CDR3. TCRdb reprocessed the immunoSEQ multiplex PCR reads via MiXCR and lists one record per CDR3 protein. The sample carries about 130,000 distinct CDR3 sequences, roughly 89% recorded once.

The V call is TRBV5-6, the J call TRBJ2-1; D is perhaps TRBD2 (5 bases). The sequence derives from a human donor with multiple sclerosis. Sequenced input: CD8+ T cells from PBMCs. The CDR3 DNA is TGTGCCAGCAGCATAGAAAGCGGAACCTACAATGAGCAGTTCTTC. It specifies CASSIESGTYNEQFF.